Presented here are 29 T cell receptor beta chains from one specimen sequenced in a study of OX40 agonist ivuxolimab in advanced cancers. TCRdb's table, derived via immunoSEQ multiplex PCR, lists solely in-frame clones and lacks some. The sample shows 25,000 to 30,000 clones, roughly nine tenths of them seen only once. This specimen consisted of CD4+ or CD8+ T cells sorted from blood, obtained in a trial of the OX40 agonist ivuxolimab. Receptor source: an adult with an advanced solid tumor such as melanoma, head and neck, liver or kidney cancer.

This rearrangement joins TRBV7-9 to TRBJ1-1, with D perhaps matching TRBD1 (6 bases). Trimming removed 5 bases from V and 0 bases from J, with 13 bases in between. This CDR3 has 15 residues. Germline values: CDR1 SEHNR, CDR2 FQNEAQ (reference sequence). CDR3 sequence (DNA): TGTGCCAGCAGCGGGGGCTGGCAGATGAACACTGAAGCTTTCTTT. Residues: CASSGGWQMNTEAFF.

In its sample, this clone was seen a few times. The V and J genes are TRBV7-9 and TRBJ2-7, with D hard to call. V dropped 6 bases and J dropped 3 bases, with 9 bases sitting between them. The germline V gene has CDR1 SEHNR and CDR2 FQNEAQ (reference sequence). The CDR3 has 12 amino acids. For the CDR3, the DNA is TGTGCCAGCAGTACTGGCTTCTACGAGCAGTACTTC. Translated: CASSTGFYEQYF.

The chain carries TRBV7-9 and TRBJ2-5; 9 nucleotides align to TRBD1. The end of the DNA aligns better with TRBJ2-7, so the J call may be wrong. The CDR3 runs 14 residues. CDR1 and CDR2 (germline): SEHNR, FQNEAQ (reference sequence). In nucleotides, the CDR3 is TGTGCCAGCAGCTCCGGGACAGGGACCTACGAGCAGTACTTC. Its protein product is CASSSGTGTYEQYF.

This chain uses TRBV27 with TRBJ2-7; maybe TRBD1 (6 bases). The CDR3 is made up of 13 amino acids. V was cut by 11 bases and J by 3 bases, with 17 bases left in between. Germline V gene sequence: CDR1 MNHEY, CDR2 SMNVEV (reference sequence). CDR3 loop: CAPSDRLYYEQYF. The CDR3 bases are TGTGCCCCCTCTGACAGGCTTTACTACGAGCAGTACTTC.

The J gene is TRBJ2-3, the V gene TRBV5-1; 13 nucleotides agree with TRBD2. Germline V CDR1 and CDR2: SGHRS, YFSETQ. Trimming removed 2 bases from V and 3 bases from J; junction bases left unmatched: 9. CDR3 length: 18 residues. The DNA for the CDR3 is TGCGCCAGCAGCTTAGGGGATGGACTAGCGGGAGATACAGATACGCAGTATTTT. Residues: CASSLGDGLAGDTDTQYF. Drawing the rest from reference TRBV5-1 and TRBJ2-3, the complete variable domain is KAGVTQTPRYLIKTRGQQVTLSCSPISGHRSVSWYQQTPGQGLQFLFEYFSETQRNKGNFPGRFSGRQFSNSRSEMNVSTLELGDSALYLCASSLGDGLAGDTDTQYFGPGTRLTVL.

The V gene is TRBV19, the J gene TRBJ2-1, with D perhaps TRBD1 (7 bases). The CDR3 loop spans 12 amino acids. Per germline, CDR1 LNHDA and CDR2 SQIVND (reference sequence). V dropped 6 bases and J dropped 6 bases, with 9 bases sitting between them. This CDR3 is CASSQGGNEQFF. CDR3 sequence (DNA): TGTGCCAGTAGCCAGGGGGGCAATGAGCAGTTCTTC.

Concerning this clone itself: Mismatch with germline at one junction end may stem from a read error. V usage is TRBV13 and J usage is TRBJ2-7; TRBD1 agrees at 9 bases. Germline CDR1 reads PRHDT; CDR2 reads FYEKMQ (reference sequence). There are 14 residues in the CDR3. The DNA for the CDR3 is TGTGCCAGCAGCCAAGAGGGACAGGGATATAACCCGAACTTC. This codes for CASSQEGQGYNPNF.

The chain employs TRBV10-3 and TRBJ1-1; maybe TRBD1 (5 bases). CDR3 length: 14 residues. The germline V gene encodes CDR1 ENHRY and CDR2 SYGVKD. V was clipped by 4 bases and J by 0 bases, with 9 bases between them. The CDR3 spells CAISGPGLNTEAFF. The CDR3 bases are TGTGCCATCAGTGGGCCGGGGCTGAACACTGAAGCTTTCTTT.

Note on this clone: Relative to the germline gene, one junction end is altered; a read error may explain this. This chain joins TRBV5-1 and TRBJ2-1, with D possibly matching TRBD2 (6 bases). Germline V gene sequence: CDR1 SGHRS, CDR2 YFSETQ. This CDR3 contains 15 residues. The CDR3 DNA is TGCGCCAACAGCTTGGCGGGGCCACCCTACAATGAGCAGTTCTTC. This translates into CANSLAGPPYNEQFF.

DNA of the CDR3: TGTGCCAGCAGCTCACCGTATAGCCTCTATAGTGATGAGCAGTTCTTC. Translation: CASSSPYSLYSDEQFF. The chain recombines TRBV13 with TRBJ2-1; D is unresolved. V was clipped by 4 bases and J by 8 bases, with 21 bases between them. Germline CDR1 reads PRHDT; CDR2 reads FYEKMQ (reference sequence). This CDR3 is 16 amino acids long.

The chain employs TRBV7-9 and TRBJ1-1; 12 bases match TRBD1. Trimming took 2 bases from V and 1 from J; bases not matched to a gene: 5. The germline CDR1 and CDR2 sequences are SEHNR and FQNEAQ (reference sequence). The CDR3 has 17 amino acids. The CDR3 spells CASSLSGTGGWNTEAFF. Written as DNA, the CDR3 is TGTGCCAGCAGCTTATCCGGGACAGGGGGCTGGAACACTGAAGCTTTCTTT.

J is TRBJ2-1 and V is TRBV25-1; 12 positions match TRBD2. Germline values: CDR1 MGHDK, CDR2 SYGVNS. With V trimmed by 8 bases and J by 5 bases, 13 bases remained unmatched. The CDR3 totals 17 residues. The CDR3 DNA reads TGTGCCAGCGGGCCCTTTAGGACTAGCGGGGAAAACAATGAGCAGTTCTTC. Its translation is CASGPFRTSGENNEQFF.

This chain uses TRBV9 with TRBJ2-3; 8 positions agree with TRBD1. The CDR3 spans 15 residues. V trimming: 0 bases; J trimming: 1 base; junction bases outside the gene matches: 1. The germline V gene encodes CDR1 SGDLS and CDR2 YYNGEE. The CDR3 DNA is TGTGCCAGCAGCGTAGGGGGACAGGGCACAGATACGCAGTATTTT. This gives the protein CASSVGGQGTDTQYF.

This clone showed up just once. The chain has TRBV18 and TRBJ2-2, with 7 bases aligning to TRBD1. The junction had 5 bases not matched to a gene; V was cut back by 2 bases and J by 2 bases. The CDR3 has 16 amino acids. Per germline, CDR1 KGHSH and CDR2 LQKENI. In nucleotides, the CDR3 is TGTGCCAGCTCACCAACCGGGACAGCCAACACCGGGGAGCTGTTTTTT. This translates into CASSPTGTANTGELFF.

V gene TRBV19 combines with J gene TRBJ1-2; 7 bases align to TRBD1. The CDR3 runs to 15 residues. Trimming cost V 9 bases and J 5 bases; bases outside gene matches: 15. CDR1 is LNHDA and CDR2 is SQIVND in the germline V gene (reference sequence). CDR3 nucleotide sequence: TGTGCCAGCAAGGCCTGGACAGGTGGCATATATGGCTACACCTTC. It yields the protein CASKAWTGGIYGYTF.

The sample holds one count of this clone. The chain employs TRBV19 and TRBJ2-1, with a possible D match to TRBD2 (6 bases). Trimming left V 5 bases short and J 3 bases short, with 11 bases between. Germline-derived CDR1 and CDR2 are LNHDA and SQIVND (reference sequence). The CDR3 sequence is 14 residues long. The CDR3 region is CASSPRLGYNEQFF. CDR3 DNA sequence: TGTGCCAGTAGTCCGAGACTAGGCTACAATGAGCAGTTCTTC.

CDR3 amino acids: CASSPRLAGLSSTDTQYF. The DNA for the CDR3 is TGTGCCAGCAGCCCCCGACTAGCGGGCCTTTCTAGCACAGATACGCAGTATTTT. This chain links TRBV9 with TRBJ2-3; 10 bases map to TRBD2. The V and J ends lost 4 bases and 0 bases, in that order; junction bases with no gene match: 11. CDR1 is SGDLS, CDR2 YYNGEE, per germline. CDR3 length equals 18 residues.

V and J are TRBV6-1 and TRBJ2-7, with a tentative D call TRBD1 (7 bases). Trimming pared 4 bases from V and 4 bases from J, leaving 17 bases between. This CDR3 spans 15 amino acids. In germline, CDR1 is MNHNS, CDR2 SASEGT. The CDR3 DNA reads TGTGCCAGCAGTGCTAGGAGCAGGGGGGAGTACGAGCAGTACTTC. Translation: CASSARSRGEYEQYF.

The chain has TRBV5-1 and TRBJ2-5, with unresolved D. Germline lookup yields CDR1 SGHRS and CDR2 YFSETQ. V lost 3 bases and J lost 5, with 17 bases in between. The CDR3 has 15 residues. The CDR3 region is CASSSDGPKRETQYF. CDR3 DNA: TGCGCCAGCAGCTCGGACGGCCCGAAACGGGAGACCCAGTACTTC.

The V and J genes are TRBV2 and TRBJ2-7, with TRBD2 identical over 10 bases. J lost 5 bases, V lost 6 bases, and 7 bases had no gene match. The CDR3 is made up of 14 amino acids. CDR1 is SNHLY and CDR2 is FYNNEI in the germline V gene. CDR3 in DNA: TGTGCCAGCAGACCTAGCGGGAGATTAGACGAGCAGTACTTC. Translating gives CASRPSGRLDEQYF.

The V call is TRBV4-1, the J call TRBJ2-2, with 8 bases identical to TRBD2. This CDR3 has 16 amino acids. V was clipped by 3 bases and J by 5 bases; unmatched bases: 8. CDR1 and CDR2 (germline): MGHRA, YSYEKL. The CDR3 loop reads CASSHLAGISTGELFF. DNA for the CDR3: TGCGCCAGCAGCCACTTAGCGGGAATTAGTACCGGGGAGCTGTTTTTT.

The rearrangement joins TRBV18 to TRBJ2-3, with 12 bases that match TRBD2. Germline CDR1 reads KGHSH; CDR2 reads LQKENI. This CDR3 is built from 17 residues. J gave up 2 bases and V 0 bases, and 3 bases lay outside the gene matches. CDR3 sequence: CASSPPTSGSNTDTQYF. In nucleotides, the CDR3 is TGTGCCAGCTCACCACCGACTAGCGGGAGTAACACAGATACGCAGTATTTT.

The gene calls are TRBV28 and TRBJ1-1; D perhaps matches TRBD1 (6 bases). This CDR3 has 14 residues. Germline lookup yields CDR1 MDHEN and CDR2 SYDVKM. The ends were cut back, 3 bases at V and 0 bases at J, with 8 bases in the middle. The CDR3 spells CASSFPGVNTEAFF. CDR3 DNA sequence: TGTGCCAGCAGTTTTCCAGGGGTGAACACTGAAGCTTTCTTT.

The chain recombines TRBV6-5 with TRBJ2-1; no clear D gene. CDR1 is MNHEY and CDR2 is SVGAGI in the germline V gene. The ends were cut back, 5 bases at V and 3 bases at J, with 8 bases in the middle. The CDR3 loop spans 13 amino acids. The CDR3 loop is CASSTSGYNEQFF. The CDR3 nucleotides are TGTGCCAGCAGTACATCAGGCTACAATGAGCAGTTCTTC.

This chain joins TRBV9 and TRBJ1-2; weak D call: TRBD1 (6 bases). Trimming removed 3 bases at V and 1 base at J, with 19 bases between. Germline CDR1 and CDR2: SGDLS and YYNGEE. This CDR3 has 17 residues. The CDR3, as DNA: TGTGCCAGCAGCGCCAGATCCGACACAGGGTTTAACTATGGCTACACCTTC. Amino acid sequence: CASSARSDTGFNYGYTF.

The rearrangement joins TRBV10-2 to TRBJ2-5; 10 nucleotides align to TRBD2. The length of the CDR3 is 16 residues. Germline loops: CDR1 WSHSY, CDR2 SAAADI. Unmatched junction bases numbered 12, after V lost 6 bases and J lost 5 bases. This CDR3 is CASRQIEREGAETQYF. DNA of the CDR3: TGCGCCAGCAGACAGATCGAGCGGGAGGGGGCGGAGACCCAGTACTTC.

J is TRBJ1-2 and V is TRBV13; D is undetermined. Germline CDR1 and CDR2: PRHDT and FYEKMQ (reference sequence). CDR3 size: 14 residues. V was cut by 6 bases and J by 4 bases, with 15 bases left in between. CDR3 in amino acids: CASRSGVGGYGYTF. The CDR3 nucleotides read TGTGCCAGCAGGAGTGGGGTGGGTGGCTATGGCTACACCTTC.

The chain links TRBV9 to TRBJ1-3; D uncertain. The CDR3 length is 15 residues. The V and J ends lost 5 bases and 0 bases respectively, with 12 bases between them. The V gene's germline CDR1 is SGDLS and CDR2 YYNGEE. CDR3 protein: CASRPDGSSGNTIYF. The CDR3 DNA is TGTGCCAGCAGACCGGACGGGAGCTCTGGAAACACCATATATTTT.

The gene calls are TRBV6-5 and TRBJ1-1; possibly TRBD1 for D (6 bases). Trimming cost V 7 bases and J 10 bases, with 25 bases left between them. Germline V CDR1 and CDR2: MNHEY, SVGAGI. The CDR3 extends over 15 amino acids. The CDR3 loop is CASTLDRRGVLGAFF. CDR3 DNA: TGTGCCAGCACCTTAGACAGGAGGGGCGTGCTCGGAGCTTTCTTT.